This paragraph reports one T cell receptor (beta chain). The antigen is undetermined. CDR1 is LNHDA and CDR2 is SQIVND in the germline V gene (reference sequence). V lost 6 bases to trimming and J lost 0 bases, with 15 bases between them. There are 16 residues in the CDR3. Measured with immunoSEQ multiplex PCR; TCRdb has only the in-frame clones, and not every one. The sample includes more than 80,000 clones, around 90% of them seen just once. The sample belongs to a study of T cell responses to AZD1222 COVID-19 vaccine. About the research overall: Second-dose intervals of approximately 4 or approximately 12 weeks were pooled.

Study results and caveats: Donors in the cohort were predominantly white British and more often female, and clonal diversity was possibly underestimated. Spike-specific TCR breadth and depth grew following two AZD1222 doses. Reports indicate that nearly half of spike-specific TCRs are directed at unmutated variant regions.

The input for sequencing was peripheral blood, taken on day 0 of AZD1222 vaccination. The genes are TRBV19 and TRBJ1-5; TRBD1 is a possible D gene (5 bases). The source of this sequence is an adult in good health. CDR3: CASRAPGPHSNQPQHF. The CDR3, as DNA: TGTGCCAGTAGGGCCCCGGGGCCCCATAGCAATCAGCCCCAGCATTTT.